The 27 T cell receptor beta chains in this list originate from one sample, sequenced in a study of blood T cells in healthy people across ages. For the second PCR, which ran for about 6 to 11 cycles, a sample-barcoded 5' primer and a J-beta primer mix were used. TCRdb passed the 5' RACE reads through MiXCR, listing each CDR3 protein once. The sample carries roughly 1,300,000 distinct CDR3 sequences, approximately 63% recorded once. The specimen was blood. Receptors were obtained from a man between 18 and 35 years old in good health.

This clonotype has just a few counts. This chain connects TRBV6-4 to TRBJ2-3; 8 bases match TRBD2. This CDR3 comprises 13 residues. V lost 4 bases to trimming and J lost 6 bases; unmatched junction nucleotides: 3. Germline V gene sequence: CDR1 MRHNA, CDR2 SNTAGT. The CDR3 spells CASSAAGVDTQYF. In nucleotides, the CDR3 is TGTGCCAGCAGTGCAGCGGGGGTGGATACGCAGTATTTT.

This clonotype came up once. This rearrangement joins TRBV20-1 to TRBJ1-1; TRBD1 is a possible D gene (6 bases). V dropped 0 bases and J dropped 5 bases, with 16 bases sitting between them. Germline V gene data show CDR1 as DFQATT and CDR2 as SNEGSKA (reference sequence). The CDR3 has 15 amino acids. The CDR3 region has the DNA TGCAGTGCTAGAGACTGGGGGGCGAGTAGGACTGAAGCTTTCTTT. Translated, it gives CSARDWGASRTEAFF.

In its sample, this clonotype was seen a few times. CDR3 in amino acids: CASSTQPGTRVQFF. For the CDR3, the DNA is TGTGCCAGCAGTACTCAACCCGGGACTAGGGTGCAGTTCTTC. The rearrangement uses TRBV28 and TRBJ2-1, with 8 bases lining up with TRBD2. The V gene end was trimmed by 5 bases and the J gene end by 12 bases; junction bases not matched to a gene: 12. CDR1 and CDR2 from the germline V gene are MDHEN and SYDVKM. The CDR3 spans 14 residues.

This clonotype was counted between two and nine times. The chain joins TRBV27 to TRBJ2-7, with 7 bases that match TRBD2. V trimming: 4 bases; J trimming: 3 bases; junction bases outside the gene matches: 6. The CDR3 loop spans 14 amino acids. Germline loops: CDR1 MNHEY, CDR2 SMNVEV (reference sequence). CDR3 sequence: CASSWGEGNYEQYF. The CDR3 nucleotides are TGTGCCAGCAGTTGGGGGGAGGGGAACTACGAGCAGTACTTC.

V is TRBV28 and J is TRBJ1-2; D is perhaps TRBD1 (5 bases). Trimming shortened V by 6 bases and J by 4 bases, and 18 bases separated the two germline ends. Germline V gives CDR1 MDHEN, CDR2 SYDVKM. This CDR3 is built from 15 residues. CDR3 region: CASRQNYDSPYGYTF. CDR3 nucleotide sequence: TGTGCCAGCAGACAGAATTACGACAGTCCCTATGGCTACACCTTC.

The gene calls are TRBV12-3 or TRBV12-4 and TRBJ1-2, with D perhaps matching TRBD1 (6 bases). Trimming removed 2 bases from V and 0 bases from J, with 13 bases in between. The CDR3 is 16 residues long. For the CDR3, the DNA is TGTGCCAGCAGTTTAACGAGACAGGCAGCTAACTATGGCTACACCTTC. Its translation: CASSLTRQAANYGYTF.

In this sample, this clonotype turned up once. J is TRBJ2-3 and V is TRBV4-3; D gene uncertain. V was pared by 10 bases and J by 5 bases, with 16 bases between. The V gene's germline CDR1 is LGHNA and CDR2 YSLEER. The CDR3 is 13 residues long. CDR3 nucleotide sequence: TGCGCCACCTCTACAGAAAACAGAGATACGCAGTATTTT. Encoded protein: CATSTENRDTQYF.

This CDR3 is CSAKDGFSYNEQYF. DNA for the CDR3: TGCAGTGCCAAGGACGGTTTCTCCTACAATGAGCAGTACTTC. This sequence joins TRBV20-1 and TRBJ2-1; D remains ambiguous. The DNA end favors TRBJ2-7, so the J call may be wrong. Per the germline V gene, CDR1 is DFQATT and CDR2 is SNEGSKA (reference sequence). There are 14 residues in the CDR3.

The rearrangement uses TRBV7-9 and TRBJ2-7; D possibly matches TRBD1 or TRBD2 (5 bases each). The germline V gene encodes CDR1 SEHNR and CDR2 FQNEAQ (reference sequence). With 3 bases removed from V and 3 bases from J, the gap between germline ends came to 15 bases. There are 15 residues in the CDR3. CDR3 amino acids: CASSLESGTYYEQYF. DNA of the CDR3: TGTGCCAGCAGCTTGGAATCCGGGACGTACTACGAGCAGTACTTC.

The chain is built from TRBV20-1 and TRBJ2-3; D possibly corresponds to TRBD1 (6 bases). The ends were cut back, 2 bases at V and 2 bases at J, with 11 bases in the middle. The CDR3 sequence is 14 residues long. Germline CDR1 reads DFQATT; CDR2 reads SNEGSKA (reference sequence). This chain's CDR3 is CSARFGQLTDTQYF. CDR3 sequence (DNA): TGCAGTGCTAGATTCGGACAGCTCACAGATACGCAGTATTTT.

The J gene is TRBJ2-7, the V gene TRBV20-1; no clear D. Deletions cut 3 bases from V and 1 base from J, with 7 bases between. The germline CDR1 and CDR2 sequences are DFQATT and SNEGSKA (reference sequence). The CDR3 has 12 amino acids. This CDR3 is CSASGISYEQYF. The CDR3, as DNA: TGCAGTGCTAGCGGCATATCCTACGAGCAGTACTTC.

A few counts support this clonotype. CDR3 coding DNA: TGTGCCATCAGTGAGCCGACTAGCGGGAATGTGAATGAGCAGTTCTTC. Its translation: CAISEPTSGNVNEQFF. V gene TRBV10-3 combines with J gene TRBJ2-1; TRBD2 agrees at 11 bases. There are 16 residues in the CDR3. V lost 2 bases to trimming and J lost 7 bases; unmatched junction nucleotides: 7. Germline V gives CDR1 ENHRY, CDR2 SYGVKD.

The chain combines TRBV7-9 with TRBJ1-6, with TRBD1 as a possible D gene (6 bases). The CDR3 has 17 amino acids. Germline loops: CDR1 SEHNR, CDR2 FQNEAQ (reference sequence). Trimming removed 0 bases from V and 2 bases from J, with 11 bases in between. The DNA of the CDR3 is TGTGCCAGCAGCTTAGCGAAGGACAGTCCCTATAATTCACCCCTCCACTTT. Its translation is CASSLAKDSPYNSPLHF.

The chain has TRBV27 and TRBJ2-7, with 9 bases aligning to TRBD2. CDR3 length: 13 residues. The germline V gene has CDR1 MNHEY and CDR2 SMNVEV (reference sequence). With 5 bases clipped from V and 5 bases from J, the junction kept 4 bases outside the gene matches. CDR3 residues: CASSVREGHEQYF. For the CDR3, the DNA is TGTGCCAGCAGTGTGCGGGAGGGCCACGAGCAGTACTTC.

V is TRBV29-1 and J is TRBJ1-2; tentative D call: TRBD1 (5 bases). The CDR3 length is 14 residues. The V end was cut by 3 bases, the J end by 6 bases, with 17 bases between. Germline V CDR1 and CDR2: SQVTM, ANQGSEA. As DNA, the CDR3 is TGCAGCGTTGAGGGGGTTCTTTACGGGAATGGCTACACCTTC. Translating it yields CSVEGVLYGNGYTF.

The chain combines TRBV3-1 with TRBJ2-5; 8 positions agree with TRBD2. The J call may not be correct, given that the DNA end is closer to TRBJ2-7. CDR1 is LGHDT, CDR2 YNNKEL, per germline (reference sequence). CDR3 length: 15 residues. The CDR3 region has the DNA TGTGCCAGCAGCCAATTAGCGGGGCGCACCTACGAGCAGTACTTC. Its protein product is CASSQLAGRTYEQYF.

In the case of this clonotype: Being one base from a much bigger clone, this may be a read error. In DNA, the CDR3 is TGTGCCAGCTGGGACAGCCCCTACGAGCAGTACTTC. Its protein product is CASWDSPYEQYF. The V and J genes are TRBV27 and TRBJ2-7, with TRBD1 identical over 7 bases. J lost 2 bases, V lost 8 bases, and 3 bases had no gene match. This CDR3 has 12 residues. Germline CDR1 is MNHEY and CDR2 is SMNVEV (reference sequence).

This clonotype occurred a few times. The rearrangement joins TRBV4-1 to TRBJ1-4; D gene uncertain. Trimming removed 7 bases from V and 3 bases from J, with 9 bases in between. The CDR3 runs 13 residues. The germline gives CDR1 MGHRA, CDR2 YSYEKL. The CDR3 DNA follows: TGCGCCAGCACCCGACAAGCTAATGAAAAACTGTTTTTT. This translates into CASTRQANEKLFF.

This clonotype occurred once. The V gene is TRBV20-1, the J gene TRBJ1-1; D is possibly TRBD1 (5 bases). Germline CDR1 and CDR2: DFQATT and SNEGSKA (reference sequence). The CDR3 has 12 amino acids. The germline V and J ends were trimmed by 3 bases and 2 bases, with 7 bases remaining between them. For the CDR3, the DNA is TGCAGTGCTAGCAGGGATAACACTGAAGCTTTCTTT. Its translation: CSASRDNTEAFF.

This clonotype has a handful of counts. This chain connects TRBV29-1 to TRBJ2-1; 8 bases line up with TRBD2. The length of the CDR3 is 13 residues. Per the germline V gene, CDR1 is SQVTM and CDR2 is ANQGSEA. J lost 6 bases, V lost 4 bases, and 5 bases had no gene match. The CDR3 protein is CSVGGLVINEQFF. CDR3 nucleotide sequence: TGCAGCGTTGGGGGACTAGTCATCAATGAGCAGTTCTTC.

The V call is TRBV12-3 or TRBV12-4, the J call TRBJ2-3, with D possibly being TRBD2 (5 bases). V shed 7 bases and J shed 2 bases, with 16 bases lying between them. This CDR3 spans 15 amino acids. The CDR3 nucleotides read TGTGCCAGCACTTCCAACGAGCGGTTCACAGATACGCAGTATTTT. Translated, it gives CASTSNERFTDTQYF.

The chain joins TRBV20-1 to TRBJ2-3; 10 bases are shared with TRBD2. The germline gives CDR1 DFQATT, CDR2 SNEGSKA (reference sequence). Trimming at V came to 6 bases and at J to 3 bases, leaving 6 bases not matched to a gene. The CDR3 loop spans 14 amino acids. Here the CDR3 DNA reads TGCAGTGCCCAGGGACTAGCGACAACAGATACGCAGTATTTT. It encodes CSAQGLATTDTQYF.

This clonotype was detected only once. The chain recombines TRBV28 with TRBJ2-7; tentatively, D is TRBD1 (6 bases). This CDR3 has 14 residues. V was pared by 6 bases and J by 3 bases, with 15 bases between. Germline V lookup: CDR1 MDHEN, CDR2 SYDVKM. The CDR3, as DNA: TGTGCCAGCAGACAAGGACAGCTTTACTACGAGCAGTACTTC. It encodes CASRQGQLYYEQYF.

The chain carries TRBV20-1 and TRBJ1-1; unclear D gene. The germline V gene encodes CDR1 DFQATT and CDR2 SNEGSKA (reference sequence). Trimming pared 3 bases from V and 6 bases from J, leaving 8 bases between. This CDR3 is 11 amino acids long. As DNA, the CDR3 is TGCAGTGCTAGCAGACAAGCTGAAGCTTTCTTT. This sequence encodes CSASRQAEAFF.

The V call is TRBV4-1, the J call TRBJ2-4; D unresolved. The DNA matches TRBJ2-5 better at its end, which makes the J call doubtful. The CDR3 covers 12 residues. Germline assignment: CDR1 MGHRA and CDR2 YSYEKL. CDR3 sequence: CASSLTWETQYF. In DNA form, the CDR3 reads TGCGCCAGCAGCCTAACTTGGGAGACCCAGTACTTC.

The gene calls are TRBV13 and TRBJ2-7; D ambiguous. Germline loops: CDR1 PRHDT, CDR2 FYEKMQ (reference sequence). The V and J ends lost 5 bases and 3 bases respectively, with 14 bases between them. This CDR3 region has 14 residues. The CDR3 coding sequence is TGTGCCAGCAGCCCCAGAGGATCCCTCTACGAGCAGTACTTC. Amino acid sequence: CASSPRGSLYEQYF.

The CDR3 sequence is CASSLTQANYGYTF. In nucleotides, the CDR3 is TGTGCCAGCAGTCTGACACAAGCTAACTATGGCTACACCTTC. The chain employs TRBV27 and TRBJ1-2; D not certain. V lost 5 bases to trimming and J lost 0 bases, with 10 bases between them. The CDR3 has 14 residues. Germline CDR1 MNHEY, CDR2 SMNVEV (reference sequence).